What follows are 24 T cell receptor beta chains derived from one specimen sequenced in a study of early T cells in non-severe SARS-CoV-2 infection. From the 5' RACE reads, TCRdb called clonotypes with MiXCR, one entry per CDR3 protein. This sample has over 50,000 distinct CDR3 sequences; over 9.5% occur once, and the top ten carry approximately 2.9%. The material sequenced was whole blood. The source of these receptors is an adult who was a healthcare worker with PCR-confirmed SARS-CoV-2 infection or an uninfected control (not recorded which).

This clonotype was seen many times. The rearrangement joins TRBV3-1 to TRBJ2-5, with a possible D match to TRBD1 (6 bases). The CDR3 extends over 14 amino acids. Germline CDR1 is LGHDT and CDR2 is YNNKEL (reference sequence). Trimming stripped 1 base from V and 3 bases from J, with 9 bases between. The CDR3 spells CASSQVHREETQYF. In DNA form, the CDR3 reads TGTGCCAGCAGCCAAGTGCACAGGGAAGAGACCCAGTACTTC.

This clonotype appeared a few times. The gene calls are TRBV6-4 and TRBJ2-4; D gene uncertain. Germline V gene data show CDR1 as MRHNA and CDR2 as SNTAGT. CDR3 length: 13 amino acids. The ends were cut back, 3 bases at V and 1 base at J, with 4 bases in the middle. CDR3 sequence: CASSDGAKNIQYF. The DNA for the CDR3 is TGTGCCAGCAGTGATGGGGCCAAAAACATTCAGTACTTC.

This clonotype was recorded many times. The chain employs TRBV12-3 or TRBV12-4 and TRBJ2-7, with 8 bases identical to TRBD1. The length of the CDR3 is 14 residues. V lost 6 bases and J lost 4; bases outside the gene matches: 8. In DNA, the CDR3 is TGTGCCAGCAGGGCTAGGGACAGGTGGTACGAGCAGTACTTC. Amino acid sequence: CASRARDRWYEQYF.

In this sample, this clonotype turned up many times. The gene calls are TRBV18 and TRBJ2-3; perhaps D is TRBD1 or TRBD2 (5 bases each). V dropped 3 bases and J dropped 4 bases, with 5 bases sitting between them. Germline CDR1 and CDR2: KGHSH and LQKENI. This CDR3 has 12 amino acids. This CDR3 reads CASSPGADTQYF. Written as DNA, the CDR3 is TGTGCCAGCTCACCGGGGGCAGATACGCAGTATTTT.

This clonotype has a count of ten or more. The CDR3 is CASSPTGGDGDSNQPQHF. The CDR3 nucleotides are TGTGCCAGCAGCCCAACAGGGGGGGACGGTGATAGCAATCAGCCCCAGCATTTT. The rearrangement links TRBV21-1 to TRBJ1-5; the D call TRBD1 from the table was never checked on the DNA. TRBV21-1 is designated a pseudogene. This CDR3 spans 18 amino acids.

The gene calls are TRBV7-3 and TRBJ2-2; TRBD1 matches 11 bases. Germline-derived CDR1 and CDR2 are SGHTA and FQGTGA. The ends lost 3 bases at V and 4 bases at J; junction bases unmatched: 4. This CDR3 has 16 residues. The CDR3 loop reads CASSLTGTGGTGELFF. The CDR3 bases are TGTGCCAGCAGCTTGACCGGGACAGGGGGCACCGGGGAGCTGTTTTTT. The variable domain in full, completed from reference TRBV7-3 and TRBJ2-2, reads GAGVSQTPSNKVTEKGKYVELRCDPISGHTALYWYRQSLGQGPEFLIYFQGTGAADDSGLPNDRFFAVRPEGSVSTLKIQRTERGDSAVYLCASSLTGTGGTGELFFGEGSRLTVL.

The chain is built from TRBV20-1 and TRBJ2-7; 9 bases map to TRBD2. The germline CDR1 and CDR2 sequences are DFQATT and SNEGSKA (reference sequence). The CDR3 length is 14 residues. V dropped 3 bases and J dropped 4; count of bases not matched to a gene: 7. CDR3 loop: CSARAGLALYEQYF. The CDR3 bases are TGCAGTGCTAGGGCCGGACTAGCGCTGTACGAGCAGTACTTC.

This clonotype was counted many times. CDR3 region: CASSQAGRRYNEQFF. CDR3 DNA sequence: TGTGCCAGCAGCCAAGCGGGACGGCGCTACAATGAGCAGTTCTTC. The chain carries TRBV12-3 or TRBV12-4 and TRBJ2-1; 7 bases match TRBD2. The ends lost 6 bases at V and 3 bases at J; junction bases unmatched: 8. The CDR3 runs 15 residues.

The chain is built from TRBV6-6 and TRBJ2-3; a weak D match, TRBD2 (7 bases). Germline V gives CDR1 MNHNY, CDR2 SVGAGI (reference sequence). The germline V and J ends were trimmed by 11 bases and 0 bases, with 15 bases remaining between them. CDR3 size: 14 residues. This CDR3 is CASRGGESTDTQYF. CDR3 in DNA: TGTGCCTCCCGAGGGGGGGAAAGCACAGATACGCAGTATTTT.

This clonotype was seen ten or more times. The gene calls are TRBV6-1 and TRBJ2-3; a possible D gene is TRBD1 (6 bases). Trimming removed 6 bases from V and 2 bases from J, with 15 bases in between. Looked up from germline, CDR1 is MNHNS and CDR2 is SASEGT. The CDR3 has 15 amino acids. The CDR3: CASRVRGYSTDTQYF. CDR3 bases: TGTGCCAGCAGGGTCAGGGGATATTCCACAGATACGCAGTATTTT.

This clonotype was seen ten or more times. The chain's CDR3 is CAWSEGLAGTQYF. The CDR3 DNA is TGTGCCTGGAGTGAAGGTTTAGCAGGAACCCAGTACTTC. J is TRBJ2-5 and V is TRBV30; the D is unclear. This CDR3 contains 13 residues. CDR1 is GTSNPN, CDR2 SVGIG, per germline (reference sequence). With 1 base removed from V and 8 bases from J, the gap between germline ends came to 14 bases. Full variable domain (missing parts from reference TRBV30 and TRBJ2-5): SQTIHQWPATLVQPVGSPLSLECTVEGTSNPNLYWYRQAAGRGLQLLFYSVGIGQISSEVPQNLSASRPQDRQFILSSKKLLLSDSGFYLCAWSEGLAGTQYFGPGTRLLVL.

This clonotype was counted at least ten times. This rearrangement joins TRBV6-2 or TRBV6-3 to TRBJ2-5; TRBD2 might be the D (6 bases). The CDR3 is 15 residues long. CDR1 and CDR2 from the germline V gene are MNHEY and SVGEGT. The V and J ends lost 7 bases and 5 bases respectively, with 20 bases between them. CDR3 in DNA: TGTGCCAGCACTGACGACGTAGCGGTCCGCGAGACCCAGTACTTC. The encoded protein is CASTDDVAVRETQYF.

Many counts were recorded for this clonotype. J is TRBJ2-7 and V is TRBV3-1, with unresolved D. Germline-derived CDR1 and CDR2 are LGHDT and YNNKEL (reference sequence). V was clipped by 2 bases and J by 6 bases, with 14 bases between them. The CDR3 is made up of 14 amino acids. CDR3 sequence: CASSQLPARGEQYF. The CDR3 DNA follows: TGTGCCAGCAGCCAATTACCGGCCCGCGGCGAGCAGTACTTC.

This clonotype was seen a few times. V usage is TRBV7-2 and J usage is TRBJ2-7; D unresolved. V was trimmed by 5 bases and J by 1 base, leaving 9 bases between them. This CDR3 is built from 13 residues. Germline assignment: CDR1 SGHTA and CDR2 FQGNSA. The CDR3 here is CASSRIQSYEQYF. The DNA of the CDR3 is TGTGCCAGCAGCCGAATCCAGTCCTACGAGCAGTACTTC.

The chain couples TRBV5-1 to TRBJ2-5; no definite D call. Germline CDR1 is SGHRS and CDR2 is YFSETQ. Trimming removed 5 bases from V and 6 bases from J, with 20 bases in between. This CDR3 contains 15 residues. The CDR3 DNA reads as TGCGCCAGCAGTTCGGGCCTCCTCGATTTGCAGACCCAGTACTTC. The encoded protein is CASSSGLLDLQTQYF. Based on the CDR3 plus reference TRBV5-1 and TRBJ2-5, the full variable domain is KAGVTQTPRYLIKTRGQQVTLSCSPISGHRSVSWYQQTPGQGLQFLFEYFSETQRNKGNFPGRFSGRQFSNSRSEMNVSTLELGDSALYLCASSSGLLDLQTQYFGPGTRLLVL.

For this clonotype: A read error may explain this, as a much larger clone is one base away. This chain joins TRBV2 and TRBJ1-1; the D gene is possibly TRBD1 (5 bases). The CDR3 totals 12 residues. Germline values: CDR1 SNHLY, CDR2 FYNNEI. In DNA form, the CDR3 reads TGTGCCGGCAGCCAGGGTTACACTGAAGCTTTCTTT. Translated, it gives CAGSQGYTEAFF.

The table lists this clonotype with many counts. The chain employs TRBV15 and TRBJ1-2; D ambiguous. V lost 0 bases, J lost 7 bases, and 9 bases lay in between. Germline CDR1 reads LNHNV; CDR2 reads YYDKDF (reference sequence). This CDR3 has 13 residues. CDR3 nucleotides: TGTGCCACCAGCAGAGAGGTGATGGGTGGCTACACCTTC. Its translation: CATSREVMGGYTF.

This clonotype was found many times. This sequence joins TRBV11-2 and TRBJ2-1; 7 nucleotides agree with TRBD2. Germline V gene data show CDR1 as SGHAT and CDR2 as FQNNGV. Trimming removed 4 bases from V and 8 bases from J; junction bases left unmatched: 11. The CDR3 totals 15 residues. CDR3 protein: CASSYDPTSWDEQFF. The CDR3 DNA sequence: TGTGCCAGCAGCTATGACCCGACTAGCTGGGATGAGCAGTTCTTC. Full variable domain (remainder filled in from reference TRBV11-2 and TRBJ2-1): EAGVAQSPRYKIIEKRQSVAFWCNPISGHATLYWYQQILGQGPKLLIQFQNNGVVDDSQLPKDRFSAERLKGVDSTLKIQPAKLEDSAVYLCASSYDPTSWDEQFFGPGTRLTVL.

V gene TRBV5-1 combines with J gene TRBJ1-2; 10 nucleotides align to TRBD1. This CDR3 is built from 15 residues. Per the germline V gene, CDR1 is SGHRS and CDR2 is YFSETQ. J gave up 4 bases and V 1 base, and 4 bases lay outside the gene matches. The CDR3 DNA follows: TGCGCCAGCAGCTTGCAGGGACAGGGGAGCTATGGCTACACCTTC. Translating it yields CASSLQGQGSYGYTF.

The table lists this clonotype with many counts. This chain joins TRBV6-1 and TRBJ2-7, with no clear D. CDR3 length: 11 residues. Germline V CDR1 and CDR2: MNHNS, SASEGT. V was clipped by 5 bases and J by 2 bases, with 4 bases between them. The CDR3 sequence is CASSWAYEQYF. The CDR3 coding sequence is TGTGCCAGCAGTTGGGCCTACGAGCAGTACTTC.

This clonotype was recorded many times. The gene calls are TRBV7-2 and TRBJ2-2; the D is unclear. The CDR3 consists of 14 residues. The germline V gene has CDR1 SGHTA and CDR2 FQGNSA. Trimming removed 1 base at V and 8 bases at J, with 11 bases between. This CDR3 is CASSLGLGSGELFF. The CDR3 DNA is TGTGCCAGCAGCTTAGGATTAGGATCAGGGGAGCTGTTTTTT.

Here the CDR3 DNA reads TGCGCCAGCAGCTGGAGCCTGGGGACAGCGGACTATGGCTACACCTTC. As protein: CASSWSLGTADYGYTF. The chain recombines TRBV5-1 with TRBJ1-2; 7 positions agree with TRBD1. V lost 3 bases and J lost 3; bases outside the gene matches: 11. Germline CDR1 and CDR2: SGHRS and YFSETQ. The CDR3 is 16 residues long.

In its sample, this clonotype was seen a few times. This chain connects TRBV6-5 to TRBJ1-2; 7 positions agree with TRBD1. CDR1 is MNHEY, CDR2 SVGAGI, per germline. V shed 8 bases, J shed 8 bases, and the junction held 5 bases outside the gene matches. The CDR3 loop spans 11 amino acids. CDR3 coding DNA: TGTGCCAGCCGACAGGGATTGGGCTACACCTTC. It translates to CASRQGLGYTF.

The sample holds many counts of this clonotype. This chain connects TRBV5-4 to TRBJ2-3; D unclear. The CDR3 covers 12 residues. The V end lost 1 base, the J end lost 7 bases, and 7 bases lay between the germline ends. Germline loops: CDR1 SGHNT, CDR2 YYREEE (reference sequence). CDR3 nucleotide sequence: TGTGCCAGCAGCTTGTACCCCAATACGCAGTATTTT. It specifies CASSLYPNTQYF.